This T cell receptor beta chain was identified during a study of spatial heterogeneity in lung cancer. At the level of the study: Across the raw uncorrected reads, a unique TCR and UMI combination was observed, on average, more than ten times.

Findings and caveats of the study: Circulating ubiquitous expanded tumor TCRs were observed more frequently at resection than at follow-up.

Time point here: sample taken at primary tumor resection. Samples were donated by 72 untreated early-stage non-small cell lung cancer patients. The study sequenced unsorted whole RNA from tumor, nontumor lung or frozen PBMC. One entry per CDR3 protein results from TCRdb running MiXCR on the 5' RACE reads. The table shows around 92,000 distinct CDR3 sequences, with roughly 12% occurring only once. This clonotype was seen only a few times. Antigen unknown. V lost 7 bases and J lost 7; bases outside the gene matches: 13. In germline, CDR1 is SGHKS, CDR2 YYEKEE (reference sequence). CDR3 length: 15 amino acids.

The V gene is TRBV5-5, the J gene TRBJ2-1; 8 bases are shared with TRBD2. The specimen was PBMCs, collected at surgery. The sequence came from a male donor with early-stage non-small cell lung cancer. CDR3 nucleotides: TGTGCCAGCGGAAAACTAGCGGATCTCCCTAATGAGCAGTTCTTC. It specifies CASGKLADLPNEQFF.